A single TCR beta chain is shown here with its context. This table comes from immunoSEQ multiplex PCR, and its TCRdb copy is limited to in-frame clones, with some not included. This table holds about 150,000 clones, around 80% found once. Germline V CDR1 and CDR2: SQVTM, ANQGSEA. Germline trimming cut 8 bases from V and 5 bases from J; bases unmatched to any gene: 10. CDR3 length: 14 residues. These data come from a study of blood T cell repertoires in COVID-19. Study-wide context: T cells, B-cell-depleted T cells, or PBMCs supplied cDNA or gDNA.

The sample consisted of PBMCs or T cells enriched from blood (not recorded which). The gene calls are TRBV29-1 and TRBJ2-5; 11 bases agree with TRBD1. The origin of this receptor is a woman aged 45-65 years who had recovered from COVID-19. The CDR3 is CSTDGQGAVETQYF. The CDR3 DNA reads TGCAGCACCGACGGACAGGGGGCCGTTGAGACCCAGTACTTC.